This T cell receptor beta chain was documented in a study of cytomegalovirus exposure and HLA in healthy donors. Notes on this clone: Its specificity is unknown.

The CDR3 is 13 residues long. Deletions cut 0 bases from V and 4 bases from J, with 6 bases between. The V gene's germline CDR1 is MNHEY and CDR2 SMNVEV (reference sequence). The PCR employed 60 Vbeta primers together with 13 Jbeta primers. Profiling relied on immunoSEQ multiplex PCR, and the TCRdb table lists in-frame clones only, not all of them. Found here are 200,000 to 250,000 clones, 76% of them singletons; the top ten hold 0.6% to 0.7%. Study observations and caveats: Some segments of the V type, notably TRBV6-2 and TRBV6-3, were excluded as indistinguishable.

The sequenced sample was PBMCs. V is TRBV27 and J is TRBJ1-1; D is uncertain. The TCR originated in a man aged 18 to 30 in good health and CMV-seronegative. CDR3 bases: TGTGCCAGCAGTTTATCACCGGTCACTGAAGCTTTCTTT. Translation gives CASSLSPVTEAFF.